A single sample gave rise to the 21 T cell receptor beta chains below, sequenced in a study of blood T cells in healthy people across ages. A second PCR, run for about 7 to 11 cycles, used a sample-barcoded 5' primer plus a J-beta primer mix. One entry per CDR3 protein results from TCRdb running MiXCR on the 5' RACE reads. Of roughly 1.7 million distinct CDR3 sequences listed, around 36% are singletons. Sequenced material: blood. These receptors were taken from a woman younger than 45 in good health.

This clonotype was observed once. This may stem from a read error, because a much larger clone lies one nucleotide away. The V gene is TRBV29-1, the J gene TRBJ2-5, with D tentatively TRBD2 (7 bases). Matching the DNA end better, TRBJ2-7 makes the J call doubtful. Per germline, CDR1 SQVTM and CDR2 ANQGSEA. The CDR3 totals 14 residues. The chain's CDR3 is CSVVGGGGDYEQYF. Written as DNA, the CDR3 is TGCAGCGTTGTAGGGGGGGGCGGGGACTACGAGCAGTACTTC.

The rearrangement links TRBV9 to TRBJ2-3; D is unresolved. The V end was cut by 1 base, the J end by 3 bases, with 9 bases between. The CDR3 length is 14 residues. Germline lookup yields CDR1 SGDLS and CDR2 YYNGEE. This chain's CDR3 is CASSVNSATDTQYF. In DNA, the CDR3 is TGTGCCAGCAGCGTAAACAGCGCTACAGATACGCAGTATTTT.

This clonotype was recorded only once. The chain combines TRBV7-2 with TRBJ1-6; a possible D gene is TRBD1 (6 bases). V shed 5 bases and J shed 7 bases, with 18 bases lying between them. CDR3 size: 16 residues. Per germline, CDR1 SGHTA and CDR2 FQGNSA. This CDR3 reads CASSPRGRGGNSPLHF. Here the CDR3 DNA reads TGTGCCAGCAGCCCCAGAGGGCGAGGGGGAAATTCACCCCTCCACTTT.

The V call is TRBV7-9, the J call TRBJ2-3, with a weak D call TRBD2 (5 bases). This CDR3 region has 17 residues. The ends were cut back, 3 bases at V and 0 bases at J, with 16 bases in the middle. Germline V lookup: CDR1 SEHNR, CDR2 FQNEAQ (reference sequence). CDR3 sequence: CASSFARADGSTDTQYF. The CDR3 bases are TGTGCCAGCAGCTTCGCCCGAGCGGACGGCAGCACAGATACGCAGTATTTT.

The chain carries TRBV27 and TRBJ2-5; D is perhaps TRBD2 (5 bases). The CDR3 runs to 15 residues. CDR1 is MNHEY and CDR2 is SMNVEV in the germline V gene (reference sequence). Trimming stripped 6 bases from V and 0 bases from J, with 14 bases between. The CDR3 protein is CASSHDKDYQETQYF. CDR3 sequence (DNA): TGTGCCAGCAGCCATGACAAGGACTACCAAGAGACCCAGTACTTC.

The gene calls are TRBV7-8 and TRBJ2-3; D unresolved. This CDR3 comprises 14 residues. In germline, CDR1 is SGHVS, CDR2 FQNEAQ. V shed 5 bases and J shed 2 bases, with 11 bases lying between them. The CDR3 DNA reads TGTGCCAGCAGCCCCCGTATCCTCACAGATACGCAGTATTTT. As protein: CASSPRILTDTQYF.

This clonotype has only one observation. V usage is TRBV21-1 and J usage is TRBJ2-1; TRBD1 reflects the table's D call only, with no check against the DNA. TRBV21-1 is termed a pseudogene. The CDR3 runs 15 residues. CDR3 residues: CATNPPGRLDNEQFF. The CDR3 DNA follows: TGTGCCACCAACCCTCCGGGACGGTTAGACAATGAGCAGTTCTTC.

Remarks on this clonotype: A junction end diverges from the germline sequence, so it may reflect a read error. In DNA form, the CDR3 reads TGCGCCAGTAGCTTGCCTCGGACAGGGTTAGGCACCGGGGAGCTGTTTTTT. Translated, it gives CASSLPRTGLGTGELFF. This sequence joins TRBV5-1 and TRBJ2-2, with 8 nucleotides matching TRBD1. CDR1 and CDR2 from the germline V gene are SGHRS and YFSETQ. CDR3 size: 17 residues.

This clonotype was picked up many times. The chain combines TRBV7-2 with TRBJ2-1; the D is unclear. The germline V gene encodes CDR1 SGHTA and CDR2 FQGNSA. This CDR3 spans 12 amino acids. Trimming shortened V by 3 bases and J by 5 bases, and 5 bases separated the two germline ends. The CDR3 loop is CASSFGHNEQFF. CDR3 bases: TGTGCCAGCAGCTTTGGTCACAATGAGCAGTTCTTC.

The chain is built from TRBV18 and TRBJ1-2; TRBD1 is a possible D gene (6 bases). V lost 3 bases, J lost 8 bases, and 22 bases lay in between. The CDR3 loop spans 16 amino acids. Germline V gene sequence: CDR1 KGHSH, CDR2 LQKENI. The CDR3 is CASSPRYRDLLEGYTF. CDR3 nucleotides: TGTGCCAGCTCACCCCGATACAGGGACCTGTTAGAAGGCTACACCTTC.

This chain connects TRBV6-5 to TRBJ2-7, with TRBD1 matching over 10 bases. CDR1 and CDR2 from the germline V gene are MNHEY and SVGAGI. J gave up 0 bases and V 5 bases, and 7 bases lay outside the gene matches. The CDR3 covers 16 residues. This CDR3 is CASSNQGDRGSYEQYF. CDR3 nucleotides: TGTGCCAGCAGTAACCAGGGGGACAGGGGCTCCTACGAGCAGTACTTC.

In this sample, this clonotype turned up many times. The chain is built from TRBV20-1 and TRBJ2-7; D gene ambiguous. V lost 3 bases and J 2 bases, leaving 17 bases between the germline ends. Germline CDR1 and CDR2: DFQATT and SNEGSKA (reference sequence). The CDR3 is 15 residues long. This chain's CDR3 is CSARDLQTHTYEQYF. The CDR3, as DNA: TGCAGTGCTAGGGACCTTCAGACGCATACCTACGAGCAGTACTTC.

The sample holds a few counts of this clonotype. J is TRBJ2-3 and V is TRBV2; TRBD1 aligns across 8 bases. V lost 3 bases and J lost 4; bases outside the gene matches: 3. Germline CDR1 is SNHLY and CDR2 is FYNNEI. The CDR3 extends over 14 amino acids. The CDR3 region is CASSDRGQSDTQYF. CDR3 sequence (DNA): TGTGCCAGCAGTGACAGGGGGCAGTCAGATACGCAGTATTTT. Filled out from reference TRBV2 and TRBJ2-3, the complete variable domain reads EPEVTQTPSHQVTQMGQEVILRCVPISNHLYFYWYRQILGQKVEFLVSFYNNEISEKSEIFDDQFSVERPDGSNFTLKIRSTKLEDSAMYFCASSDRGQSDTQYFGPGTRLTVL.

This clonotype was counted only a few times. This rearrangement joins TRBV7-6 to TRBJ1-2, with a possible D match to TRBD1 (6 bases). Germline-derived CDR1 and CDR2 are SGHVS and FNYEAQ. The CDR3 is 12 amino acids. Trimming stripped 8 bases from V and 8 bases from J, with 15 bases between. CDR3 nucleotides: TGTGCCAGCGGGCTTGGACAGAAGGGCTACACCTTC. Its translation is CASGLGQKGYTF.

This clonotype turned up a few times. The rearrangement links TRBV10-3 to TRBJ2-1; either TRBD1 or TRBD2 may supply D (5 bases each). CDR3 length: 14 amino acids. Germline CDR1 ENHRY, CDR2 SYGVKD. V was shortened by 4 bases and J by 7 bases, with 14 bases between the two germline ends. CDR3 DNA: TGTGCCATCAGTGTCGTCGGGACGGGGAATGAGCAGTTCTTC. It specifies CAISVVGTGNEQFF.

Ten or more counts support this clonotype. The chain has TRBV7-2 and TRBJ2-1, with D unclear. Trimming took 2 bases from V and 9 from J, leaving 14 bases between them. The CDR3 has 14 amino acids. The germline CDR1 and CDR2 sequences are SGHTA and FQGNSA. For the CDR3, the DNA is TGTGCCAGCAGCTTAAGACTTTCTTACGGTGAGCAGTTCTTC. This translates into CASSLRLSYGEQFF.

This clonotype was seen a few times. This chain links TRBV25-1 with TRBJ2-3; D is uncertain. CDR3 length equals 18 residues. Trimming took off 2 bases at V and 0 bases at J, with 18 bases between the two ends. CDR1 MGHDK and CDR2 SYGVNS come from the germline V gene. In DNA, the CDR3 is TGTGCCAGCAGTGAAGGGCCCGGGCGTGGGGATAGCACAGATACGCAGTATTTT. It codes for CASSEGPGRGDSTDTQYF.

This clonotype was counted only a few times. The chain employs TRBV6-1 and TRBJ2-5; D ambiguous. The CDR3 is 13 amino acids. Germline CDR1 reads MNHNS; CDR2 reads SASEGT. Trimming pared 7 bases from V and 2 bases from J, leaving 11 bases between. The CDR3 spells CASNIHYQETQYF. The CDR3 bases are TGTGCCAGCAATATACACTATCAAGAGACCCAGTACTTC.

The gene calls are TRBV5-4 and TRBJ2-7; D perhaps matches TRBD1 (5 bases). Germline CDR1 reads SGHNT; CDR2 reads YYREEE (reference sequence). V was shortened by 3 bases and J by 0 bases, with 16 bases between the two germline ends. CDR3 length equals 16 residues. CDR3 nucleotides: TGTGCCAGCAGCTCAGGCACACGGCAGGGCTCCTACGAGCAGTACTTC. This gives the protein CASSSGTRQGSYEQYF.

The V call is TRBV5-4, the J call TRBJ2-5; 12 bases match TRBD2. Per the germline V gene, CDR1 is SGHNT and CDR2 is YYREEE (reference sequence). V was clipped by 0 bases and J by 3 bases; unmatched bases: 3. The CDR3 spans 16 residues. The CDR3 sequence: CASSLALAGGKETQYF. CDR3 in DNA: TGTGCCAGCAGCTTGGCTCTAGCGGGAGGGAAAGAGACCCAGTACTTC.

This clonotype was picked up a small number of times. V gene TRBV3-1 combines with J gene TRBJ2-3, with TRBD1 matching over 9 bases. J was trimmed by 4 bases and V by 5 bases; bases with no gene match: 7. In germline, CDR1 is LGHDT, CDR2 YNNKEL (reference sequence). This CDR3 spans 15 amino acids. The CDR3 loop is CASSDRDRDSDTQYF. The CDR3 nucleotides read TGTGCCAGCAGCGACCGGGACAGGGATTCAGATACGCAGTATTTT.